This T cell receptor beta chain was obtained from a study of T-cell reconstitution after alpha-beta-depleted transplantation in children. As concerns this clonotype: Its antigen is unknown.

Per germline, CDR1 LNHDA and CDR2 SQIVND (reference sequence). V was pared by 5 bases and J by 0 bases, with 17 bases between. The CDR3 runs 16 residues. Study findings and constraints: Expanded graft clones, several hundred of them, were reportedly the source of alpha-beta T cells about two months after transplant. Some patients showed high day-60 TCRbeta diversity, which derived from surviving recipient T cells and thymic progenitors. From newly produced T cells came most of the T-cell counts and diversity one year after transplant.

As it was prepared, the TCRbeta library received unique molecular identifiers. TCRdb re-called the PCR reads with MiXCR, one entry per CDR3 protein. This table has over 450,000 distinct CDR3 sequences, over 9.5% appearing once. The clonotype comes from a child younger than 10 with inherited bone marrow failure, due to receive a stem cell transplant. V and J are TRBV19 and TRBJ2-7; maybe TRBD2 (5 bases). Sequenced here: PBMCs, sampled before TCRalphabeta/CD19-depleted stem cell transplant. The CDR3 sequence is CASSGVVGGGSYEQYF. The DNA of the CDR3 is TGTGCCAGTAGTGGTGTCGTCGGCGGAGGCTCCTACGAGCAGTACTTC.